This passage covers 27 T cell receptor beta chains from one sample sequenced in a study of T cells expressing NK-cell markers. TCRdb re-called the 5' RACE reads, yielding one record per CDR3 amino acid sequence without DNA. The ten top clones account for 0.3% to 0.45%, within a sample of about 260,000 distinct CDR3 sequences. Specimen: blood T cells: a sorted CD56 or NKG2C T cell subset, CD4+ or CD8+ T cells, or bulk PBMC T cells (not recorded which). The source of these receptors is a man aged 18 to 29 in good health.

V usage is TRBV10-3 and J usage is TRBJ2-5; without DNA, the TCRdb call of TRBD1 cannot be checked. The length of the CDR3 is 15 residues. Germline lookup yields CDR1 ENHRY and CDR2 SYGVKD. The CDR3 here is CAISRLLGQQETQYF.

The chain carries TRBV9 and TRBJ2-3; the TRBD2 assignment by TCRdb is unverifiable without DNA. Germline V gene data show CDR1 as SGDLS and CDR2 as YYNGEE. The CDR3 is made up of 15 amino acids. CDR3: CASSVGAGSPDTQYF.

The genes are TRBV12-3 or TRBV12-4 and TRBJ2-1; TCRdb's D call, TRBD1, is unchecked because there is no DNA. CDR3 length equals 13 residues. This chain's CDR3 is CASTGQGLNEQFF.

The chain recombines TRBV6-5 with TRBJ2-1. The CDR3 runs to 11 residues. Per germline, CDR1 MNHEY and CDR2 SVGAGI. CDR3 amino acids: CASRNGDEQFF.

This chain connects TRBV9 to TRBJ2-3. This CDR3 has 12 amino acids. Germline lookup yields CDR1 SGDLS and CDR2 YYNGEE. The CDR3 region is CASSAGGDTQYF.

The chain joins TRBV6-2 or TRBV6-3 to TRBJ2-7. Germline-derived CDR1 and CDR2 are MNHEY and SVGEGT. This CDR3 is 14 amino acids long. CDR3 amino acids: CASRSIDVTYEQYF.

The V gene is TRBV12-3 or TRBV12-4, the J gene TRBJ2-1; there is no DNA to check the TCRdb D call of TRBD2. The CDR3 consists of 16 residues. CDR3 protein: CASTAGGAGVYNEQFF.

The chain carries TRBV10-3 and TRBJ2-3; TCRdb outputs TRBD1, but without DNA this stays unchecked. CDR1 and CDR2 from the germline V gene are ENHRY and SYGVKD. CDR3 length: 13 residues. CDR3 residues: CAISAGGADTQYF.

CDR3 sequence: CASRDGPSNYGYTF. The chain has TRBV12-3 or TRBV12-4 and TRBJ1-2. This CDR3 is built from 14 residues.

V usage is TRBV6-2 or TRBV6-3 and J usage is TRBJ2-1; TCRdb returns TRBD2, unconfirmable since there is no DNA. The CDR3 consists of 18 residues. Germline assignment: CDR1 MNHEY and CDR2 SVGEGT. The CDR3 sequence: CASSLRGLAGYSYNEQFF.

The chain carries TRBV5-1 and TRBJ1-1; TCRdb's D call of TRBD1 is untestable without DNA. The CDR3 extends over 15 amino acids. Germline values: CDR1 SGHRS, CDR2 YFSETQ. This CDR3 is CASSLLGRPNTEAFF.

V is TRBV11-1 and J is TRBJ2-1; TCRdb returns TRBD2, unconfirmable since there is no DNA. This CDR3 is built from 19 residues. CDR1 is SGHAT, CDR2 FQDESV, per germline (reference sequence). The CDR3 loop is CASSFAGTRLYRRDNEQFF.

The rearrangement uses TRBV24-1 and TRBJ2-2; TCRdb's assignment of TRBD1 cannot be checked, as there is no DNA. Germline V gene sequence: CDR1 KGHDR, CDR2 SFDVKD. The CDR3 has 14 residues. CDR3 loop: CATSEWTRAGELFF.

The chain has TRBV7-9 and TRBJ2-2; TCRdb reports TRBD2, a call that lacks DNA to check it against. The CDR3 runs to 15 residues. The germline V gene encodes CDR1 SEHNR and CDR2 FQNEAQ (reference sequence). The CDR3 protein is CASSTEGFATGELFF.

This sequence joins TRBV19 and TRBJ2-7; TCRdb outputs TRBD1, but without DNA this stays unchecked. In germline, CDR1 is LNHDA, CDR2 SQIVND (reference sequence). The CDR3 is made up of 16 amino acids. CDR3 sequence: CASSPFLDRGRYEQYF.

V usage is TRBV12-5 and J usage is TRBJ2-1. The CDR3 is made up of 11 amino acids. In germline, CDR1 is LGHNT, CDR2 FRNRAP. This CDR3 is CASGLEGEQFF.

The chain couples TRBV29-1 to TRBJ2-5; TCRdb indicates TRBD1, and absent DNA this call remains unverified. Germline lookup yields CDR1 SQVTM and CDR2 ANQGSEA. The CDR3 runs to 14 residues. CDR3 protein: CSVEDRGGQETQYF. Using reference TRBV29-1 and TRBJ2-5 for the parts outside the CDR3, the full variable domain is SAVISQKPSRDICQRGTSLTIQCQVDSQVTMMFWYRQQPGQSLTLIATANQGSEATYESGFVIDKFPISRPNLTFSTLTVSNMSPEDSSIYLCSVEDRGGQETQYFGPGTRLLVL.

This rearrangement joins TRBV5-1 to TRBJ2-1; TCRdb's assignment of TRBD1 cannot be checked, as there is no DNA. The CDR3 totals 15 residues. CDR1 SGHRS and CDR2 YFSETQ come from the germline V gene. The CDR3 sequence: CASSPGGTVYNEQFF.

The CDR3 sequence: CATSVAGGGQETQYF. The rearrangement uses TRBV24-1 and TRBJ2-5; TCRdb lists TRBD1, though no DNA is available to test this call. The CDR3 sequence is 15 residues long. Germline CDR1 and CDR2: KGHDR and SFDVKD.

The genes are TRBV20-1 and TRBJ1-2; TCRdb picks TRBD1, but there is no DNA to check that call. This CDR3 is 13 amino acids long. Germline values: CDR1 DFQATT, CDR2 SNEGSKA (reference sequence). CDR3 in amino acids: CSAAGTANYGYTF.

The V call is TRBV12-3 or TRBV12-4, the J call TRBJ2-1; TCRdb's D call, TRBD1, is unchecked because there is no DNA. There are 15 residues in the CDR3. This CDR3 reads CASSASGTHSREQFF.

The chain recombines TRBV28 with TRBJ2-7; no DNA is available, so the TRBD2 call from TCRdb remains unchecked. CDR3 length: 14 residues. CDR1 MDHEN and CDR2 SYDVKM come from the germline V gene. CDR3 in amino acids: CASSGGRDLVEQYF.

This chain joins TRBV20-1 and TRBJ2-5; TCRdb calls TRBD1, which cannot be checked without DNA. The CDR3 extends over 16 amino acids. Germline V lookup: CDR1 DFQATT, CDR2 SNEGSKA (reference sequence). The CDR3 sequence is CSAIGGLGGTRETQYF.

V gene TRBV7-2 combines with J gene TRBJ2-7. CDR1 and CDR2 (germline): SGHTA, FQGNSA. This CDR3 region has 14 residues. CDR3 loop: CASSSGVIPYEQYF.

The V gene is TRBV6-4, the J gene TRBJ2-3; TCRdb's D gene call, TRBD1, goes unchecked for lack of DNA. Germline lookup yields CDR1 MRHNA and CDR2 SNTAGT. The CDR3 extends over 12 amino acids. The CDR3 here is CASSDADRAQYF.

V usage is TRBV12-3 or TRBV12-4 and J usage is TRBJ1-2; TCRdb picks TRBD1, but there is no DNA to check that call. The CDR3 has 13 residues. This CDR3 is CASSHQGRYGYTF.

The J gene is TRBJ2-7, the V gene TRBV20-1; TCRdb gives TRBD2 as the D gene, but with no DNA this cannot be confirmed. The CDR3 has 14 amino acids. The germline V gene encodes CDR1 DFQATT and CDR2 SNEGSKA (reference sequence). CDR3 residues: CSYREGGNSYEQYF.